This entry lists 24 T cell receptor beta chains sequenced from one sample in a study of T cells in Graves' hyperthyroidism and ophthalmopathy. TCR beta CDR3 regions were amplified from RNA transcripts. When the TCR CDR3 underwent first-round RT-PCR, the HTBI primer set was used. TCRdb itself ran the multiplex PCR reads through MiXCR, one entry per CDR3 protein. Seen here are fewer than 750,000 distinct CDR3 sequences, approximately 15% observed once, and the top ten hold about 3.9%. Sequencing used blood. The receptors originated from a woman aged 40 to 50 with Graves' ophthalmopathy.

The V gene is TRBV11-2, the J gene TRBJ1-1, with D uncertain. Trimming left V 5 bases short and J 5 bases short, with 12 bases between. CDR3 size: 13 residues. Germline loops: CDR1 SGHAT, CDR2 FQNNGV. CDR3 amino acids: CASSIMGGTEAFF. In DNA, the CDR3 is TGTGCCAGCAGCATTATGGGAGGGACTGAAGCTTTCTTT.

This clonotype was seen ten or more times. This rearrangement joins TRBV25-1 to TRBJ2-2, with D unresolved. Trimming removed 2 bases from V and 4 bases from J, with 14 bases in between. Germline V gives CDR1 MGHDK, CDR2 SYGVNS. The CDR3 sequence is 16 residues long. The CDR3 bases are TGTGCCAGCAGTGAAACGGCTAGTTGGAGCACCGGGGAGCTGTTTTTT. It yields the protein CASSETASWSTGELFF.

This clonotype has ten or more counts. V gene TRBV28 combines with J gene TRBJ1-1; D is ambiguous. Trimming shortened V by 3 bases and J by 7 bases, and 12 bases separated the two germline ends. There are 13 residues in the CDR3. The germline V gene has CDR1 MDHEN and CDR2 SYDVKM. DNA of the CDR3: TGTGCCAGCAGTTTTAGGTACGAGCTTGAAGCTTTCTTT. It translates to CASSFRYELEAFF. The full variable domain, with the rest looked up from reference TRBV28 and TRBJ1-1, is DVKVTQSSRYLVKRTGEKVFLECVQDMDHENMFWYRQDPGLGLRLIYFSYDVKMKEKGDIPEGYSVSREKKERFSLILESASTNQTSMYLCASSFRYELEAFFGQGTRLTVV.

This clonotype has at least ten counts. The chain is built from TRBV12-3 or TRBV12-4 and TRBJ1-2; a possible D gene is TRBD1 (6 bases). The CDR3 is made up of 14 amino acids. Trimming shortened V by 5 bases and J by 4 bases, and 14 bases separated the two germline ends. In DNA form, the CDR3 reads TGTGCCAGCAGTGCACAGGGACTAGGCTATGGCTACACCTTC. It is translated as CASSAQGLGYGYTF.

This clonotype has a count of ten or more. The DNA for the CDR3 is TGTGCCAGCAGTTCCGCAGGGGGCGCCCGTACTGCTTTCTTT. Protein product: CASSSAGGARTAFF. The chain links TRBV12-3 or TRBV12-4 to TRBJ1-1, with 8 nucleotides matching TRBD1. V gave up 4 bases and J gave up 11 bases; unmatched junction bases: 12. CDR3 length: 14 amino acids.

V and J are TRBV9 and TRBJ1-6; the D is unclear. Deletions cut 3 bases from V and 10 bases from J, with 17 bases between. CDR3 length: 15 amino acids. The germline gives CDR1 SGDLS, CDR2 YYNGEE. This CDR3 reads CASSATQVPRSPLHF. The CDR3 DNA reads as TGTGCCAGCAGCGCTACCCAGGTCCCACGGTCACCCCTCCACTTT.

This clonotype was seen a few times. The V call is TRBV2, the J call TRBJ2-1; 11 bases match TRBD2. V was pared by 6 bases and J by 5 bases, with 6 bases of the junction left unmatched. Germline values: CDR1 SNHLY, CDR2 FYNNEI. The CDR3 has 15 amino acids. CDR3 DNA sequence: TGTGCCAGCAGACCTAGGACTAGCGGGCACAATGAGCAGTTCTTC. Translating gives CASRPRTSGHNEQFF. The variable domain in full, with the rest retrieved from reference TRBV2 and TRBJ2-1, is EPEVTQTPSHQVTQMGQEVILRCVPISNHLYFYWYRQILGQKVEFLVSFYNNEISEKSEIFDDQFSVERPDGSNFTLKIRSTKLEDSAMYFCASRPRTSGHNEQFFGPGTRLTVL.

The chain carries TRBV7-2 and TRBJ2-7, with 8 nucleotides matching TRBD2. The trim removed 6 bases at V and 5 bases at J, leaving 12 bases unmatched. Germline V gene data show CDR1 as SGHTA and CDR2 as FQGNSA. This CDR3 comprises 15 residues. The CDR3 loop reads CASRRRSGTGHEQYF. Written as DNA, the CDR3 is TGTGCCAGCAGACGCCGTAGCGGGACGGGCCACGAGCAGTACTTC.

This clonotype was counted ten times or more. The chain uses TRBV24-1 and TRBJ1-2; possibly TRBD1 for D (6 bases). Germline assignment: CDR1 KGHDR and CDR2 SFDVKD. Deletions cut 7 bases from V and 9 bases from J, with 14 bases between. The CDR3 totals 12 residues. DNA for the CDR3: TGTGCCACCAGCAAACAGGGAATTAGCTACACCTTC. Protein: CATSKQGISYTF.

The gene calls are TRBV4-3 and TRBJ2-7, with TRBD2 matching over 8 bases. CDR3 length: 15 residues. Germline CDR1 is LGHNA and CDR2 is YSLEER. V dropped 1 base and J dropped 5; count of bases not matched to a gene: 7. The CDR3 protein is CASSQVSGRLNEQYF. The CDR3 DNA reads as TGCGCCAGCAGCCAAGTCAGCGGGAGACTTAACGAGCAGTACTTC.

There are many counts of this clonotype. The V call is TRBV6-1, the J call TRBJ2-7; 9 nucleotides agree with TRBD1. The CDR3 consists of 13 residues. Trimming cost V 5 bases and J 6 bases; bases outside gene matches: 5. The germline V gene encodes CDR1 MNHNS and CDR2 SASEGT. The CDR3 bases are TGTGCCAGCAGTCAAGGGACAGGGTTCGAGCAGTACTTC. It encodes CASSQGTGFEQYF.

This clonotype was found many times. The chain employs TRBV30 and TRBJ1-5; D is possibly TRBD1 (5 bases). In germline, CDR1 is GTSNPN, CDR2 SVGIG (reference sequence). CDR3 length: 13 residues. Trimming shortened V by 4 bases and J by 7 bases, and 14 bases separated the two germline ends. The CDR3 loop reads CAWTGQGDQPQHF. Here the CDR3 DNA reads TGTGCCTGGACTGGGCAGGGAGACCAGCCCCAGCATTTT.

The table lists this clonotype with many counts. The chain has TRBV6-1 and TRBJ2-7, with a weak D call TRBD2 (7 bases). There are 15 residues in the CDR3. Trimming took 6 bases from V and 1 from J, leaving 16 bases between them. Per the germline V gene, CDR1 is MNHNS and CDR2 is SASEGT. CDR3 coding DNA: TGTGCCAGCAGGGATGGACTAGGGGGTTCCTACGAGCAGTACTTC. Translated: CASRDGLGGSYEQYF.

The chain has TRBV4-3 and TRBJ2-7; the match to TRBD1 covers 11 bases. Trimming took 4 bases from V and 4 from J; bases not matched to a gene: 12. Per the germline V gene, CDR1 is LGHNA and CDR2 is YSLEER. The CDR3 contains 17 residues. The CDR3 loop reads CASSPRTGGASSYEQYF. The CDR3 nucleotides are TGCGCCAGCAGCCCTCGGACAGGGGGCGCAAGTTCTTACGAGCAGTACTTC.

This clonotype has ten or more counts. The chain employs TRBV7-9 and TRBJ1-1, with D perhaps TRBD1 (5 bases). The germline V gene encodes CDR1 SEHNR and CDR2 FQNEAQ (reference sequence). Trimming took off 2 bases at V and 1 base at J, with 11 bases between the two ends. The CDR3 length is 15 residues. CDR3 region: CASSLWRGENTEAFF. The CDR3 coding sequence is TGTGCCAGCAGCTTATGGAGGGGTGAGAACACTGAAGCTTTCTTT.

The chain links TRBV19 to TRBJ1-5; D perhaps matches TRBD1 (5 bases). This CDR3 spans 15 amino acids. Trimming shortened V by 7 bases and J by 2 bases, and 15 bases separated the two germline ends. Germline V gene data show CDR1 as LNHDA and CDR2 as SQIVND (reference sequence). CDR3 sequence: CASTLRQWGNQPQHF. The CDR3 DNA reads TGTGCCAGTACCCTGAGACAGTGGGGCAATCAGCCCCAGCATTTT.

There are many counts of this clonotype. The CDR3 protein is CASSPRSGNTIYF. The CDR3 DNA follows: TGTGCCAGCAGTCCCCGCTCTGGAAACACCATATATTTT. This sequence joins TRBV27 and TRBJ1-3, with D hard to call. V was clipped by 5 bases and J by 0 bases, with 5 bases between them. This CDR3 has 13 amino acids. The germline V gene encodes CDR1 MNHEY and CDR2 SMNVEV (reference sequence).

This clonotype was seen many times. This chain uses TRBV25-1 with TRBJ2-7; 9 bases match TRBD1. This CDR3 is 17 amino acids long. The junction had 11 bases not matched to a gene; V was cut back by 4 bases and J by 1 base. Germline CDR1 and CDR2: MGHDK and SYGVNS. The CDR3 is CASSAHPGQGGSYEQYF. The CDR3 coding sequence is TGTGCCAGCAGTGCGCACCCGGGACAGGGAGGGTCCTACGAGCAGTACTTC.

This clonotype was observed at least ten times. This chain connects TRBV30 to TRBJ1-5, with 9 bases aligning to TRBD1. Germline V CDR1 and CDR2: GTSNPN, SVGIG (reference sequence). CDR3 length: 15 amino acids. After removal of 3 bases from V and 3 bases from J, the junction contained 6 bases not matched to a gene. This CDR3 is CAWRGTGSFNQPQHF. CDR3 bases: TGTGCCTGGAGGGGGACAGGGTCTTTCAATCAGCCCCAGCATTTT.

This clonotype was detected ten times or more. The chain employs TRBV11-1 and TRBJ2-7; possibly TRBD1 or TRBD2 for D (5 bases each). Between the trimmed V and J ends, which lost 4 bases and 3 bases, there was a span of 19 bases. Germline CDR1 reads SGHAT; CDR2 reads FQDESV (reference sequence). The CDR3 runs to 16 residues. CDR3 nucleotides: TGTGCCAGCAGCTCCGCACCCGGGACGGCTTTCTACGAGCAGTACTTC. Translating gives CASSSAPGTAFYEQYF.

This clonotype was detected ten times or more. The chain has TRBV12-3 or TRBV12-4 and TRBJ1-5; 8 bases are a match to TRBD1. The CDR3 sequence is 16 residues long. J lost 10 bases, V lost 2 bases, and 13 bases had no gene match. CDR3 in DNA: TGTGCCAGCAGTTTACGGGGGGGACAGGCCGATCGCCCCCAGCATTTT. Its protein is CASSLRGGQADRPQHF.

There are a few counts of this clonotype. One junction end does not reproduce the germline sequence, and a read error may be involved. The chain carries TRBV30 and TRBJ1-1, with no clear D. CDR3 length equals 13 residues. Germline values: CDR1 GTSNPN, CDR2 SVGIG (reference sequence). CDR3 sequence: CAWILQTNTEVFF. The CDR3 DNA follows: TGTGCCTGGATTTTACAGACCAACACTGAAGTTTTCTTT.

This clonotype was seen a handful of times. V and J are TRBV20-1 and TRBJ2-2; unclear D gene. The CDR3 contains 16 residues. V was pared by 0 bases and J by 0 bases, with 11 bases between. Looked up from germline, CDR1 is DFQATT and CDR2 is SNEGSKA (reference sequence). CDR3 amino acids: CSARDLVNANTGELFF. DNA of the CDR3: TGCAGTGCTAGAGATTTGGTTAACGCGAACACCGGGGAGCTGTTTTTT.

This clonotype has just a few counts. The DNA of the CDR3 is TGTGCCTGGAGTCTACGACCGGGACAGTATTCACCCCTCCACTTT. It yields the protein CAWSLRPGQYSPLHF. The V and J genes are TRBV30 and TRBJ1-6, with TRBD1 matching 7 bases. V gave up 2 bases and J gave up 8 bases; unmatched junction bases: 9. The CDR3 contains 15 residues. Germline values: CDR1 GTSNPN, CDR2 SVGIG (reference sequence).